Detailed here is one T cell receptor (beta chain). This record belongs to a study of OX40 agonist ivuxolimab in advanced cancers. V lost 1 base and J lost 8, with 18 bases in between. The germline V gene encodes CDR1 KGHSY and CDR2 FQNENV. There are 16 residues in the CDR3. Produced via immunoSEQ multiplex PCR; TCRdb's table is partial and in-frame only. The table lists over 25,000 clones, 80% to 90% of them singletons. Exclusion applied to patients with autoimmune disease history or systemic immunosuppression. The clonotype was recovered from an adult with an advanced solid tumor such as melanoma, head and neck, liver or kidney cancer. Sequences were derived from CD4+ or CD8+ T cells sorted from blood, sampled in a trial of the OX40 agonist ivuxolimab. The gene calls are TRBV16 and TRBJ2-1; D possibly uses TRBD1 or TRBD2 (6 bases each). CDR3 residues: CASSQFRGEGYDEQFF. For the CDR3, the DNA is TGTGCCAGCAGCCAATTTAGGGGGGAAGGTTACGATGAGCAGTTCTTC. Combining the CDR3 with reference TRBV16 and TRBJ2-1 gives the whole variable domain GEEVAQTPKHLVRGEGQKAKLYCAPIKGHSYVFWYQQVLKNEFKFLISFQNENVFDETGMPKERFSAKCLPNSPCSLEIQATKLEDSAVYFCASSQFRGEGYDEQFFGPGTRLTVL.